Below, 32 T cell receptor beta chains from the same sample are listed, as sequenced in a study of blood T cell repertoires in COVID-19. Sequenced by immunoSEQ multiplex PCR; TCRdb stores in-frame clones only, minus some. The sample yields 220,000 or so clones, 80% to 90% seen once. The sequenced material came from PBMCs or T cells enriched from blood (not recorded which). These TCRs come from a woman aged 18-35 years in a cohort exposed to, infected with or recovered from COVID-19 (not recorded which).

In its sample, this clone was seen once. The CDR3 DNA is TGTGCCAGCAGACAGGGTCGGACCTACGAGCAGTACTTC. It encodes CASRQGRTYEQYF. The rearrangement joins TRBV27 to TRBJ2-7; D is possibly TRBD1 (6 bases). V was shortened by 6 bases and J by 2 bases, with 11 bases between the two germline ends. This CDR3 has 13 residues. In germline, CDR1 is MNHEY, CDR2 SMNVEV (reference sequence).

V and J are TRBV7-8 and TRBJ2-1, with 8 bases lining up with TRBD2. From germline, CDR1 is SGHVS and CDR2 FQNEAQ. The junction had 10 bases not matched to a gene; V was cut back by 5 bases and J by 4 bases. The CDR3 covers 16 residues. CDR3 coding DNA: TGTGCCAGCAGCCCTTATCGGGTAGCGGGATACAATGAGCAGTTCTTC. It encodes CASSPYRVAGYNEQFF.

This sequence joins TRBV29-1 and TRBJ2-1; tentatively, D is TRBD2 (5 bases). Germline V gene lookup returns CDR1 SQVTM and CDR2 ANQGSEA. Deletions cut 3 bases from V and 6 bases from J, with 18 bases between. The CDR3 covers 15 residues. Written as DNA, the CDR3 is TGCAGCGTTGACCCGATGGGCGGGTCCCTCAATGAGCAGTTCTTC. Translating it yields CSVDPMGGSLNEQFF.

The chain uses TRBV10-2 and TRBJ1-1; D remains ambiguous. V was cut by 5 bases and J by 0 bases, with 10 bases left in between. CDR1 and CDR2 from the germline V gene are WSHSY and SAAADI. This CDR3 is 14 amino acids long. The CDR3 DNA is TGCGCCAGCAGTCGAGAACCCCTGAACACTGAAGCTTTCTTT. It translates to CASSREPLNTEAFF.

This rearrangement joins TRBV23-1 to TRBJ2-7; D is perhaps TRBD1 (6 bases). TRBV23-1 is annotated as an ORF whose role is uncertain. The CDR3 contains 15 residues. Trimming stripped 2 bases from V and 3 bases from J, with 14 bases between. In nucleotides, the CDR3 is TGCGCCAGCAGTCAAGGGACACCGACCCTCTACGAGCAGTACTTC. This gives the protein CASSQGTPTLYEQYF.

V usage is TRBV9 and J usage is TRBJ2-2; tentative D call: TRBD1 (5 bases). Germline V gene data show CDR1 as SGDLS and CDR2 as YYNGEE. Deletions cut 4 bases from V and 6 bases from J, with 16 bases between. The CDR3 covers 15 residues. CDR3 nucleotide sequence: TGTGCCAGCAGCCATACTGGGGCCCGGGCCGGGGAGCTGTTTTTT. Encoded protein: CASSHTGARAGELFF.

This clone was found once. The V and J genes are TRBV11-1 and TRBJ2-7; 9 nucleotides align to TRBD1. The CDR3 loop spans 14 amino acids. Losses at the gene ends were 3 bases for V and 6 bases for J; bases not matched to a gene: 6. Germline V gene data show CDR1 as SGHAT and CDR2 as FQDESV (reference sequence). The CDR3 region is CASSFLQGAGEQYF. The CDR3 nucleotides are TGTGCCAGCAGCTTCTTACAGGGGGCAGGCGAGCAGTACTTC.

The V call is TRBV4-2, the J call TRBJ2-7, with 10 bases aligning to TRBD1. After removal of 1 base from V and 6 bases from J, the junction contained 6 bases not matched to a gene. Germline assignment: CDR1 LGHNA and CDR2 YNFKEQ. There are 15 residues in the CDR3. Here the CDR3 DNA reads TGTGCCAGCAGCCAAGGGACAGGGGGACCCATCGAGCAGTACTTC. Its translation is CASSQGTGGPIEQYF.

The table lists this clone with a few counts. The chain links TRBV7-2 to TRBJ2-7; 12 bases fit TRBD2. The germline CDR1 and CDR2 sequences are SGHTA and FQGNSA. The CDR3 contains 17 residues. V lost 4 bases to trimming and J lost 3 bases; unmatched junction nucleotides: 10. The CDR3 spells CASSSPGTSGSYYEQYF. CDR3 sequence (DNA): TGTGCCAGCAGCTCCCCGGGGACTAGCGGGTCGTACTACGAGCAGTACTTC.

The chain is built from TRBV19 and TRBJ1-1; the match to TRBD1 covers 10 bases. The V gene's germline CDR1 is LNHDA and CDR2 SQIVND (reference sequence). The J segment lost 4 bases and the V segment lost 4 bases, leaving 12 bases of the junction unmatched. The CDR3 has 17 amino acids. The CDR3 DNA reads as TGTGCCAGTAGTAGCGAGAGACAGGGGGCGCAGGGCACTGAAGCTTTCTTT. Amino acid sequence: CASSSERQGAQGTEAFF.

The chain is built from TRBV28 and TRBJ2-2; D ambiguous. CDR1 MDHEN and CDR2 SYDVKM come from the germline V gene. Trimming took 3 bases from V and 6 from J, leaving 11 bases between them. The CDR3 spans 14 residues. For the CDR3, the DNA is TGTGCCAGCAGTTTTACCAATTTAGCCGGGGAGCTGTTTTTT. Protein sequence: CASSFTNLAGELFF.

V gene TRBV27 combines with J gene TRBJ2-2; 8 positions agree with TRBD1. The J segment lost 7 bases and the V segment lost 6 bases, leaving 7 bases of the junction unmatched. The CDR3 sequence is 14 residues long. Germline-derived CDR1 and CDR2 are MNHEY and SMNVEV (reference sequence). The CDR3 DNA sequence: TGTGCCAGCAGCTGGACAGGGATTGGCGGGGAGCTGTTTTTT. It encodes CASSWTGIGGELFF.

The chain recombines TRBV15 with TRBJ1-6; D call uncertain. The CDR3 is 13 amino acids. Germline V lookup: CDR1 LNHNV, CDR2 YYDKDF (reference sequence). Trimming took off 3 bases at V and 7 bases at J, with 7 bases between the two ends. This chain's CDR3 is CATSSLPNSPLHF. In nucleotides, the CDR3 is TGTGCCACCAGCAGCCTTCCGAATTCACCCCTCCACTTT. Looking up the rest from reference TRBV15 and TRBJ1-6 gives the full variable domain: DAMVIQNPRYQVTQFGKPVTLSCSQTLNHNVMYWYQQKSSQAPKLLFHYYDKDFNNEADTPDNFQSRRPNTSFCFLDIRSPGLGDTAMYLCATSSLPNSPLHFGNGTRLTVT.

The rearrangement joins TRBV4-1 to TRBJ1-4; TRBD1 agrees at 8 bases. This CDR3 is built from 15 residues. In germline, CDR1 is MGHRA, CDR2 YSYEKL. Trimming cost V 1 base and J 8 bases; bases outside gene matches: 6. As DNA, the CDR3 is TGCGCCAGCAGCCAAGTAACAGGGGGTACCGAAAAACTGTTTTTT. It translates to CASSQVTGGTEKLFF.

The chain couples TRBV19 to TRBJ2-7, with D tentatively TRBD1 (7 bases). V was shortened by 1 base and J by 0 bases, with 10 bases between the two germline ends. The CDR3 length is 15 residues. From germline, CDR1 is LNHDA and CDR2 SQIVND (reference sequence). Written as DNA, the CDR3 is TGTGCCAGTAGTATAGGACAGGGACTCTCCTACGAGCAGTACTTC. Translation: CASSIGQGLSYEQYF.

This chain links TRBV11-2 with TRBJ2-1, with D possibly matching TRBD2 (6 bases). Germline-derived CDR1 and CDR2 are SGHAT and FQNNGV. The CDR3 has 14 residues. V shed 5 bases and J shed 5 bases, with 13 bases lying between them. As DNA, the CDR3 is TGTGCCAGCAGCCCGAGAGCGGGTAACAATGAGCAGTTCTTC. It translates to CASSPRAGNNEQFF.

This chain joins TRBV5-1 and TRBJ1-1, with 7 bases identical to TRBD1. V shed 4 bases and J 0 bases; nucleotides not matched to a gene: 12. The CDR3 has 17 amino acids. Germline V gene lookup returns CDR1 SGHRS and CDR2 YFSETQ. CDR3 protein: CASSIRFRGRMNTEAFF. CDR3 nucleotide sequence: TGCGCCAGCAGCATACGTTTCAGGGGGAGGATGAACACTGAAGCTTTCTTT.

V usage is TRBV11-2 and J usage is TRBJ1-6; perhaps TRBD1 as D (5 bases). CDR1 is SGHAT and CDR2 is FQNNGV in the germline V gene. This CDR3 contains 15 residues. V lost 0 bases to trimming and J lost 10 bases, with 13 bases between them. The CDR3 sequence is CASSLDWGSASPLHF. CDR3 nucleotide sequence: TGTGCCAGCAGCTTAGATTGGGGCTCGGCCTCACCCCTCCACTTT.

The V gene is TRBV7-8, the J gene TRBJ1-5; 11 bases map to TRBD1. V lost 1 base, J lost 7 bases, and 9 bases stayed unmatched. This CDR3 has 17 amino acids. Germline CDR1 and CDR2: SGHVS and FQNEAQ. The CDR3 here is CASSLEGTGGRGQPQHF. As DNA, the CDR3 is TGTGCCAGCAGCTTAGAAGGGACAGGGGGACGAGGACAGCCCCAGCATTTT.

V and J are TRBV9 and TRBJ2-3; D may be TRBD2 (6 bases). Trimming cost V 4 bases and J 3 bases, with 18 bases left between them. This CDR3 spans 16 amino acids. Per the germline V gene, CDR1 is SGDLS and CDR2 is YYNGEE. As DNA, the CDR3 is TGTGCCAGCAGCCCTACAACTAGCCAGGGAACAGATACGCAGTATTTT. Amino acids: CASSPTTSQGTDTQYF.

The V call is TRBV6-5, the J call TRBJ1-5; D is unclear. Germline V gene data show CDR1 as MNHEY and CDR2 as SVGAGI. The CDR3 has 14 residues. Trimming cost V 7 bases and J 4 bases, with 14 bases left between them. DNA of the CDR3: TGTGCCAGCATCCCCTCGGGCGGGAATCAGCCCCAGCATTTT. Residues: CASIPSGGNQPQHF.

The genes are TRBV7-9 and TRBJ2-3; weak D call: TRBD2 (6 bases). This CDR3 has 15 amino acids. Trimming took 5 bases from V and 2 from J, leaving 14 bases between them. CDR1 is SEHNR and CDR2 is FQNEAQ in the germline V gene (reference sequence). The CDR3 DNA sequence: TGTGCCAGCAGCCCGACGGCGGGGCCCACAGATACGCAGTATTTT. As protein: CASSPTAGPTDTQYF.

This clone was recorded many times. V and J are TRBV5-1 and TRBJ1-2; no firm D call. Trimming took 0 bases from V and 8 from J, leaving 23 bases between them. The CDR3 is 17 amino acids. CDR1 and CDR2 from the germline V gene are SGHRS and YFSETQ. The CDR3 loop reads CASSLDEAIGVGSGYTF. For the CDR3, the DNA is TGCGCCAGCAGCTTGGATGAGGCCATCGGGGTTGGTAGCGGCTACACCTTC.

The chain uses TRBV6-8 and TRBJ1-5, with TRBD1 matching over 10 bases. The CDR3 runs 17 residues. Germline assignment: CDR1 MNHGY and CDR2 SAAAGT. The V and J ends lost 2 bases and 7 bases, in that order; junction bases with no gene match: 11. CDR3 nucleotides: TGTGCCAGCAGTTACCCGGGGGACAGGGGACAGGGGCAGCCCCAGCATTTT. Amino acid sequence: CASSYPGDRGQGQPQHF.

As for this clone: Germline is not matched at one junction end, which may reflect a read error. V is TRBV4-2 and J is TRBJ2-7; 9 positions agree with TRBD1. Germline V gives CDR1 LGHNA, CDR2 YNFKEQ. The CDR3 sequence is 16 residues long. The CDR3 DNA is TGTGCCAGCAGCGAAGATCAGGGACAGGGTTCCTACGAGCAGTACTTC. Translating gives CASSEDQGQGSYEQYF.

The chain carries TRBV3-1 (or the pseudogene TRBV3-2) and TRBJ1-1; unclear D gene. V shed 0 bases and J shed 3 bases, with 8 bases lying between them. Per germline, CDR1 LGHDT and CDR2 YNNKEL (reference sequence). This CDR3 contains 14 residues. CDR3 nucleotide sequence: TGTGCCAGCAGCCAAGATGTGCGGGACACTGAAGCTTTCTTT. It is translated as CASSQDVRDTEAFF.

The rearrangement joins TRBV19 to TRBJ2-2, with 7 bases matching TRBD1. Germline CDR1 reads LNHDA; CDR2 reads SQIVND (reference sequence). With 8 bases clipped from V and 1 base from J, the junction kept 4 bases outside the gene matches. This CDR3 is 14 amino acids long. CDR3 DNA: TGTGCCAGTGGCTGGACAGGGAACACCGGGGAGCTGTTTTTT. Encoded protein: CASGWTGNTGELFF.

The V gene is TRBV7-6, the J gene TRBJ2-1; TRBD2 matches at 7 bases. The CDR3 extends over 17 amino acids. The germline CDR1 and CDR2 sequences are SGHVS and FNYEAQ. The V segment lost 5 bases and the J segment 6 bases; nucleotides outside the gene matches: 16. The CDR3 DNA sequence: TGTGCCAGCAGCAACACCGATCGGACTAGTGGGGGCAATGAGCAGTTCTTC. It codes for CASSNTDRTSGGNEQFF.

This clone was seen just once. V usage is TRBV9 and J usage is TRBJ2-1; possible D gene TRBD1, 6 bases. V was cut by 4 bases and J by 4 bases, with 15 bases left in between. From germline, CDR1 is SGDLS and CDR2 YYNGEE. The CDR3 has 15 amino acids. The CDR3 sequence: CASSLSWGPYNEQFF. As DNA, the CDR3 is TGTGCCAGCAGCCTAAGCTGGGGGCCGTACAATGAGCAGTTCTTC.

The chain combines TRBV6-5 with TRBJ2-7; 10 bases are a match to TRBD2. Germline-derived CDR1 and CDR2 are MNHEY and SVGAGI. V dropped 6 bases and J dropped 7; count of bases not matched to a gene: 12. The CDR3 sequence is 15 residues long. CDR3 residues: CASRHRQGLAWEQYF. The CDR3 DNA reads TGTGCCAGCAGACACCGACAGGGACTAGCGTGGGAGCAGTACTTC.

This chain connects TRBV13 to TRBJ1-2; no clear D gene. In germline, CDR1 is PRHDT, CDR2 FYEKMQ (reference sequence). This CDR3 spans 13 amino acids. V gave up 1 base and J gave up 8 bases, with 11 bases separating them. CDR3 sequence (DNA): TGTGCCAGCAGCTTAGCCGGGGAAGGGGGCTACACCTTC. Translated, it gives CASSLAGEGGYTF. Full variable domain (outside the CDR3, taken from reference TRBV13 and TRBJ1-2): AAGVIQSPRHLIKEKRETATLKCYPIPRHDTVYWYQQGPGQDPQFLISFYEKMQSDKGSIPDRFSAQQFSDYHSELNMSSLELGDSALYFCASSLAGEGGYTFGSGTRLTVV.

The chain employs TRBV24-1 and TRBJ1-2; 10 positions agree with TRBD1. In germline, CDR1 is KGHDR, CDR2 SFDVKD. The CDR3 covers 17 residues. V was clipped by 4 bases and J by 1 base; unmatched bases: 8. This CDR3 reads CATSDEGQGGVNYGYTF. For the CDR3, the DNA is TGTGCCACCAGTGACGAAGGACAGGGGGGGGTTAACTATGGCTACACCTTC.